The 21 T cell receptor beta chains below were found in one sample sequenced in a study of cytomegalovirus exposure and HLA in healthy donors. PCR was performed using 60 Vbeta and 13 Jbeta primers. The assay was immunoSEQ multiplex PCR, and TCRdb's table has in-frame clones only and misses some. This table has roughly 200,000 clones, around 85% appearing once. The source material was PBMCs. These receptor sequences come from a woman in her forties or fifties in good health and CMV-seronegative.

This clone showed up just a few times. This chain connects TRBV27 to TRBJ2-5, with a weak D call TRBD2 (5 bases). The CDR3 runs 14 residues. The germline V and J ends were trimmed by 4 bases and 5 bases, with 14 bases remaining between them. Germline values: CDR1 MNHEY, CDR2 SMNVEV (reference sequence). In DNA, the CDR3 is TGTGCCAGCAGTTCCCCCCCGTCGGGGGAGACCCAGTACTTC. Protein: CASSSPPSGETQYF.

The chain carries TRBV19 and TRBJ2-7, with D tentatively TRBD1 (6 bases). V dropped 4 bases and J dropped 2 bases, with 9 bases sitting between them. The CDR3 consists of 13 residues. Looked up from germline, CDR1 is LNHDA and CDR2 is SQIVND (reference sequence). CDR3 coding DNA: TGTGCCAGTAGTAGGACAGTACCCTACGAGCAGTACTTC. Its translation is CASSRTVPYEQYF.

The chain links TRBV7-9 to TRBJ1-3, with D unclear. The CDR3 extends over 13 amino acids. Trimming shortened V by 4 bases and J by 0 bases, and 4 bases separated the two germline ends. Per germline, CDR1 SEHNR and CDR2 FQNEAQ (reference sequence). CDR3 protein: CASSSNSGNTIYF. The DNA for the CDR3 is TGTGCCAGCAGCTCCAACTCTGGAAACACCATATATTTT.

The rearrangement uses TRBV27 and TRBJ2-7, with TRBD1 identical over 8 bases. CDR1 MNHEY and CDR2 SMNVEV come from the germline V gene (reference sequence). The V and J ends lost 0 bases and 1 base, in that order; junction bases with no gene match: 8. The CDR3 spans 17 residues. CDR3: CASSLSERDRPSYEQYF. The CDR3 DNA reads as TGTGCCAGCAGTTTATCAGAACGGGACAGGCCTTCCTACGAGCAGTACTTC.

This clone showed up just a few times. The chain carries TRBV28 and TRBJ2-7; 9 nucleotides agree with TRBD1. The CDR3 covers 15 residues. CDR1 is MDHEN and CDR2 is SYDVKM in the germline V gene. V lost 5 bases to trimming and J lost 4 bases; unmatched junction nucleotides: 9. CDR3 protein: CASSSTGTGIYEQYF. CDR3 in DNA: TGTGCCAGCAGTAGCACCGGGACAGGGATTTACGAGCAGTACTTC. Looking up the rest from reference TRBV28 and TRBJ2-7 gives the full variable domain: DVKVTQSSRYLVKRTGEKVFLECVQDMDHENMFWYRQDPGLGLRLIYFSYDVKMKEKGDIPEGYSVSREKKERFSLILESASTNQTSMYLCASSSTGTGIYEQYFGPGTRLTVT.

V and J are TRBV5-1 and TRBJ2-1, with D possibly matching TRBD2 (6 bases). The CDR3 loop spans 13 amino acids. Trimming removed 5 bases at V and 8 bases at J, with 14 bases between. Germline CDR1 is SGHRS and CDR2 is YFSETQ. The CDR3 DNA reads TGCGCCAGCAGTCTGGGGTGGGAGGATGAGCAGTTCTTC. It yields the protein CASSLGWEDEQFF.

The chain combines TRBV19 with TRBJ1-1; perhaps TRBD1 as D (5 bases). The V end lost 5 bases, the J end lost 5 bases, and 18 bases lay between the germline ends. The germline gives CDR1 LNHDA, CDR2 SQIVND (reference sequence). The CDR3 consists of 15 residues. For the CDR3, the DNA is TGTGCCAGTAGTCCCCAGCGGGGGGGAGGGACTGAAGCTTTCTTT. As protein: CASSPQRGGGTEAFF.

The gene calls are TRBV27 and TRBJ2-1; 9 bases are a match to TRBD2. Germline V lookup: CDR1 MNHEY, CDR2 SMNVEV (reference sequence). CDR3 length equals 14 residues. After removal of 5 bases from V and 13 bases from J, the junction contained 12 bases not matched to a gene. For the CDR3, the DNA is TGTGCCAGCAGTCCCCCGGGGGCTAGCGGGGTACAGTTCTTC. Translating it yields CASSPPGASGVQFF.

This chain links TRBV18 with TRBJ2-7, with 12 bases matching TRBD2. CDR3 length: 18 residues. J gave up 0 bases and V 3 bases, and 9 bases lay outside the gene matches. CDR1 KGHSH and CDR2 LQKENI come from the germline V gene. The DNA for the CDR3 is TGTGCCAGCTCACCGTCGACTAGCGGGAGAATGAGCTCCTACGAGCAGTACTTC. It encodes CASSPSTSGRMSSYEQYF.

CDR3 DNA sequence: TGTGCCATCGATGCGGGAGGGTCAGATACGCAGTATTTT. It codes for CAIDAGGSDTQYF. V is TRBV10-3 and J is TRBJ2-3; 9 bases line up with TRBD2. The CDR3 is 13 residues long. V gave up 8 bases and J gave up 4 bases; unmatched junction bases: 4. Germline V gene sequence: CDR1 ENHRY, CDR2 SYGVKD.

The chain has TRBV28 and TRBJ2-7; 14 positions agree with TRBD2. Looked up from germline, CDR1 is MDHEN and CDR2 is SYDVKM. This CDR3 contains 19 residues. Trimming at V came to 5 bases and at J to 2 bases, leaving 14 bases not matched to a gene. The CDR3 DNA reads TGTGCCAGCAGTCTCACCACACCCTCGGGACTAGCGGGAGCCTACGAGCAGTACTTC. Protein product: CASSLTTPSGLAGAYEQYF. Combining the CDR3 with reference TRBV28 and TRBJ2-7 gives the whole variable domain DVKVTQSSRYLVKRTGEKVFLECVQDMDHENMFWYRQDPGLGLRLIYFSYDVKMKEKGDIPEGYSVSREKKERFSLILESASTNQTSMYLCASSLTTPSGLAGAYEQYFGPGTRLTVT.

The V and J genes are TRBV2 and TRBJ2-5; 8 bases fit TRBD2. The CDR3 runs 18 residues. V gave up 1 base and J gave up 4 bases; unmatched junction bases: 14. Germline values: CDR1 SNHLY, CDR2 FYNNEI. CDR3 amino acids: CASSEEGVGLAGGETQYF. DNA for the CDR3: TGTGCCAGCAGTGAAGAGGGGGTAGGGCTAGCGGGTGGAGAGACCCAGTACTTC. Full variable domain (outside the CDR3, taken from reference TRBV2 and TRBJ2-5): EPEVTQTPSHQVTQMGQEVILRCVPISNHLYFYWYRQILGQKVEFLVSFYNNEISEKSEIFDDQFSVERPDGSNFTLKIRSTKLEDSAMYFCASSEEGVGLAGGETQYFGPGTRLLVL.

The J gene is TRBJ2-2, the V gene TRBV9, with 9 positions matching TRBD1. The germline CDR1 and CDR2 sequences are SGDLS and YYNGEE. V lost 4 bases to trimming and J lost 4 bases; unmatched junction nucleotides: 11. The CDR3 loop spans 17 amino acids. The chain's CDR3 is CASSFSKQGAGTGELFF. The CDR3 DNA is TGTGCCAGCAGCTTCAGCAAACAGGGGGCGGGCACCGGGGAGCTGTTTTTT.

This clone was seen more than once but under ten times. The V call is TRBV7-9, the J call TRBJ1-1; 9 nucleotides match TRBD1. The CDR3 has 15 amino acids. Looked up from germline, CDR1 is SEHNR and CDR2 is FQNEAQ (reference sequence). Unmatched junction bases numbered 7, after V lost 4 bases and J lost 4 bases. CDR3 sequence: CASSWGTGRVTEAFF. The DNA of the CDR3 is TGTGCCAGCAGCTGGGGGACAGGGCGGGTCACTGAAGCTTTCTTT. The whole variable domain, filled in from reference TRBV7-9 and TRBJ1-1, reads DTGVSQNPRHKITKRGQNVTFRCDPISEHNRLYWYRQTLGQGPEFLTYFQNEAQLEKSRLLSDRFSAERPKGSFSTLEIQRTEQGDSAMYLCASSWGTGRVTEAFFGQGTRLTVV.

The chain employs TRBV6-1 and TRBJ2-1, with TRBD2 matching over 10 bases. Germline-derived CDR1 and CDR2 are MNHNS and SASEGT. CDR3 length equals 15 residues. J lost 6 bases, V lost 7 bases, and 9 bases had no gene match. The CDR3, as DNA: TGTGCCAGCATCCAAGGGGCTAGCGGGAGCAATGAGCAGTTCTTC. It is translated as CASIQGASGSNEQFF.

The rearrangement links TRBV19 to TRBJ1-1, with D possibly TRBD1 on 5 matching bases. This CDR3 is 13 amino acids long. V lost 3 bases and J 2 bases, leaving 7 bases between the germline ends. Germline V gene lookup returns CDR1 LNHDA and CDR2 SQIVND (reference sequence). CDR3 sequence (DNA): TGTGCCAGTAGTATGCAGGGTAACACTGAAGCTTTCTTT. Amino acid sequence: CASSMQGNTEAFF.

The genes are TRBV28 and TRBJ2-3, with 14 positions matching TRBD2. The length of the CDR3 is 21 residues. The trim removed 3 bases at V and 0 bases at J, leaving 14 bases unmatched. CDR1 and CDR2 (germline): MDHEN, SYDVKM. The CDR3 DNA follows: TGTGCCAGCAGTTTGCCGACTAGCGGGAGGGCCGGATCCACAAGCACAGATACGCAGTATTTT. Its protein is CASSLPTSGRAGSTSTDTQYF. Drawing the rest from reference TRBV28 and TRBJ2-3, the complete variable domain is DVKVTQSSRYLVKRTGEKVFLECVQDMDHENMFWYRQDPGLGLRLIYFSYDVKMKEKGDIPEGYSVSREKKERFSLILESASTNQTSMYLCASSLPTSGRAGSTSTDTQYFGPGTRLTVL.

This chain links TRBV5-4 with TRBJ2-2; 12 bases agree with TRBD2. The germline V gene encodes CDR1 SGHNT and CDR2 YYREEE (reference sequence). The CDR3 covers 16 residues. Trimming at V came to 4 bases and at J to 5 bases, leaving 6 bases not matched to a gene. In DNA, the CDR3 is TGTGCCAGCAGCCTTGGACTAGCGGGAAATACCGGGGAGCTGTTTTTT. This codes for CASSLGLAGNTGELFF.

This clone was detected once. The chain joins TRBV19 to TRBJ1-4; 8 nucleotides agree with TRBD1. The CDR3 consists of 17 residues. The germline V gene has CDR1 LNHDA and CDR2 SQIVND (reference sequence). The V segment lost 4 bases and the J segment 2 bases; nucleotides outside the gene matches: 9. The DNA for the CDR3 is TGTGCCAGTAGTACCGCCAGGGGGCTGAGGACTAATGAAAAACTGTTTTTT. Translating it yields CASSTARGLRTNEKLFF.

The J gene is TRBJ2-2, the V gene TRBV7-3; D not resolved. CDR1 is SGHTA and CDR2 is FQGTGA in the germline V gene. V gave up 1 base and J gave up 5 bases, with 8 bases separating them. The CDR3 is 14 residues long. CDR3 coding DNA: TGTGCCAGCAGCTTAAAGCCAGGAACCGGGGAGCTGTTTTTT. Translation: CASSLKPGTGELFF.

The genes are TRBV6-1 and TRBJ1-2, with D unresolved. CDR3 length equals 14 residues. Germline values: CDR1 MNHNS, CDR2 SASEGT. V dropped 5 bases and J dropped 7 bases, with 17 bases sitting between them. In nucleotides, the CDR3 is TGTGCCAGCAGTTCGGGAGGGAAAACGAGTGGCTACACCTTC. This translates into CASSSGGKTSGYTF.